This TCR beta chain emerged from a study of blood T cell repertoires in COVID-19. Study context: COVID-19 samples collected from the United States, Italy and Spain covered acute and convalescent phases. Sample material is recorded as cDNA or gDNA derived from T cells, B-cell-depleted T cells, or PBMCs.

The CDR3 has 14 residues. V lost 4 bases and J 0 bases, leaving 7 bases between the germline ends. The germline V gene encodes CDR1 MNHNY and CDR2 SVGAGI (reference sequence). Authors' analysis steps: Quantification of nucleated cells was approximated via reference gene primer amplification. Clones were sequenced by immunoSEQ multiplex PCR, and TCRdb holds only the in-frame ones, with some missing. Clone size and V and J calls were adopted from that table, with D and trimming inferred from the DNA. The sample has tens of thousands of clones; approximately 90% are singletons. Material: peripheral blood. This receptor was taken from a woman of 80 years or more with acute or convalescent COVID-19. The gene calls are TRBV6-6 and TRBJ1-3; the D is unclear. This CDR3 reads CASSSTYSGNTIYF. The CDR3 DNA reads TGTGCCAGCAGTTCGACATACTCTGGAAACACCATATATTTT.